This TCR beta chain was captured by sequencing in a study of blood T cell repertoires in COVID-19. After removal of 0 bases from V and 3 bases from J, the junction contained 3 bases not matched to a gene. CDR1 is SGDLS and CDR2 is YYNGEE in the germline V gene. CDR3 length equals 15 residues. In the original analysis: It was from reference gene primer amplification that nucleated cell counts were estimated. Sequenced by immunoSEQ multiplex PCR; TCRdb stores in-frame clones only, minus some. Clonal size and the V and J genes are those of that table, whereas D and trimming came from the DNA. This sample yields just under 65,000 clones, of which about 78% are seen a single time; 50% to 55% belongs to the top ten.

This sequence was found in a woman over 75 with acute or convalescent COVID-19. The J gene is TRBJ2-1, the V gene TRBV9, with TRBD1 matching over 7 bases. The sequencing sample was made of peripheral blood. The CDR3 DNA sequence: TGTGCCAGCAGCGTAGCTACAGGGGACTACAATGAGCAGTTCTTC. Protein sequence: CASSVATGDYNEQFF.